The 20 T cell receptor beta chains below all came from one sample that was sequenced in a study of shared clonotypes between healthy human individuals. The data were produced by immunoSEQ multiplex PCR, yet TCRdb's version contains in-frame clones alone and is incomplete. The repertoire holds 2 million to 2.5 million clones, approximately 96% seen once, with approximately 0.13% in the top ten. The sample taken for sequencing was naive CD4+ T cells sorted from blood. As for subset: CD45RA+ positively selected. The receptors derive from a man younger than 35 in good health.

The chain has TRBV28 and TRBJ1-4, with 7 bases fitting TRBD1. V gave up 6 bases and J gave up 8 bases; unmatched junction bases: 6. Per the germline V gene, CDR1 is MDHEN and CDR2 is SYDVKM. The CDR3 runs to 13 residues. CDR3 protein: CASRAGGDEKLFF. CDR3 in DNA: TGTGCCAGCAGAGCAGGGGGAGACGAAAAACTGTTTTTT.

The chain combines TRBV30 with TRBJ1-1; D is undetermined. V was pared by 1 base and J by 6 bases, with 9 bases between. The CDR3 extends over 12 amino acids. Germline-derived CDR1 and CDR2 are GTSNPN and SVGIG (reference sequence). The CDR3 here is CAWSDPTAEAFF. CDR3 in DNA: TGTGCCTGGAGTGATCCGACGGCTGAAGCTTTCTTT.

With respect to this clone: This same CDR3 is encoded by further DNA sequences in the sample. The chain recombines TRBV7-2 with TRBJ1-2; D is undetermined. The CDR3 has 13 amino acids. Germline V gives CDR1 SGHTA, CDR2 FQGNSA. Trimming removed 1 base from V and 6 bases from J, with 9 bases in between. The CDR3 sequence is CASSLGSGNGYTF. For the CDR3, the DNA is TGTGCCAGCAGCTTAGGGTCTGGGAATGGCTACACCTTC.

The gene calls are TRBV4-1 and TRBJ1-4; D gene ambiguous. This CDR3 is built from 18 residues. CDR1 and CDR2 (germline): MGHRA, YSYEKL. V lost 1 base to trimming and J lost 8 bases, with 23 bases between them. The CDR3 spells CASSQVPGVRKVLEKLFF. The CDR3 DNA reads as TGCGCCAGCAGCCAAGTGCCGGGCGTCAGGAAGGTTTTAGAAAAACTGTTTTTT.

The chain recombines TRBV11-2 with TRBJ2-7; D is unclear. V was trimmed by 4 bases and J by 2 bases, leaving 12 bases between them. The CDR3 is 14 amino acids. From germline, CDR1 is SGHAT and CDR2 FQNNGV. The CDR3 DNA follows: TGTGCCAGCAGCTCCTTCCCGGCGGCCTACGAGCAGTACTTC. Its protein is CASSSFPAAYEQYF.

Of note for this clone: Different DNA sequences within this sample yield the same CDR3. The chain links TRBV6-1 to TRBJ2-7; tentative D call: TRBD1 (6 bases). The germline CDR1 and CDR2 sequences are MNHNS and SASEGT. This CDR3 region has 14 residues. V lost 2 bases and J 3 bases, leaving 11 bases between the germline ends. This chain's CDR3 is CASSEIVRGYEQYF. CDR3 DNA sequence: TGTGCCAGCAGTGAAATAGTCAGGGGCTACGAGCAGTACTTC.

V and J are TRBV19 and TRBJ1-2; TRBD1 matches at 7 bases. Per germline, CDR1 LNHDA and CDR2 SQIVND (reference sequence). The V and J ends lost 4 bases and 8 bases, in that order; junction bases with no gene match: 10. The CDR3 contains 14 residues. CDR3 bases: TGTGCCAGTAGTAATGGAGGGGGCCCTTTGGGCTACACCTTC. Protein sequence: CASSNGGGPLGYTF.

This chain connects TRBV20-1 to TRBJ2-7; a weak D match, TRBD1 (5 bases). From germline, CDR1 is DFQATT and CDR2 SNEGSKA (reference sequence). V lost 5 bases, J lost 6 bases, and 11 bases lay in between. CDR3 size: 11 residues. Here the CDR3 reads CSAGQGLEQYF. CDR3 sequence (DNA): TGCAGTGCTGGCCAGGGCCTCGAGCAGTACTTC.

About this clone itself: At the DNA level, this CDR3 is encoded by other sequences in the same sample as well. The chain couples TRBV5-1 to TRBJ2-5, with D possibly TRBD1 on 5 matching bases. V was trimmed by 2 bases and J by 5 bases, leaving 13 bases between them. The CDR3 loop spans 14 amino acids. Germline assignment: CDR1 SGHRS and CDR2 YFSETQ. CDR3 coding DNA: TGCGCCAGCAGCTTCGGTCAGGGATGGGAGACCCAGTACTTC. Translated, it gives CASSFGQGWETQYF.

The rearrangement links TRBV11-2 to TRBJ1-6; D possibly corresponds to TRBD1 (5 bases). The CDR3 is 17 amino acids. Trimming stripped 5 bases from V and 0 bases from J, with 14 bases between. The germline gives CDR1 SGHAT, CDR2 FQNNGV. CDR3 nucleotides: TGTGCCAGCAGCACCGACAGTACGAGCTCCTATAATTCACCCCTCCACTTT. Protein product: CASSTDSTSSYNSPLHF.

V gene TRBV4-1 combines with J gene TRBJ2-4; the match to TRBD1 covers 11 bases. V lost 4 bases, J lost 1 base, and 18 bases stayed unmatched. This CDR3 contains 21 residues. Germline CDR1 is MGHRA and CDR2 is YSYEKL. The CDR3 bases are TGCGCCAGCAGCCTAGGACAGGGGGCGCGAGCGGGGGGTGGCGCCAAAAACATTCAGTACTTC. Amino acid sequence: CASSLGQGARAGGGAKNIQYF.

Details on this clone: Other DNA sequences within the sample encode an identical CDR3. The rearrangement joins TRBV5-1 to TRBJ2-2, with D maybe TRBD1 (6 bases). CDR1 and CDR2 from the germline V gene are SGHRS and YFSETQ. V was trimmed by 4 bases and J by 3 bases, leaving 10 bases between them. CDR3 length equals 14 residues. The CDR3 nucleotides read TGCGCCAGCAGCAGGAGACAGGACACCGGGGAGCTGTTTTTT. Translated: CASSRRQDTGELFF.

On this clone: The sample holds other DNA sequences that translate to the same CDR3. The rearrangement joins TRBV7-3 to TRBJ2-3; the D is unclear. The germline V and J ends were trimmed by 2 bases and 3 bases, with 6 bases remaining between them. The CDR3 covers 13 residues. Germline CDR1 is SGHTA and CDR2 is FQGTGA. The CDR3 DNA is TGTGCCAGCAGCTTAGGTGGGACAGATACGCAGTATTTT. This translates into CASSLGGTDTQYF.

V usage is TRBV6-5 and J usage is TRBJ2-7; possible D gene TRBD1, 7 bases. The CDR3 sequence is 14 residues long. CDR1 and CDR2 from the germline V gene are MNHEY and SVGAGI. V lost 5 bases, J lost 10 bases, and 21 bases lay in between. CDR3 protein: CASSPAGGGGEQYF. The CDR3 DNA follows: TGTGCCAGCAGTCCGGCTGGAGGGGGCGGCGAACAGTACTTC.

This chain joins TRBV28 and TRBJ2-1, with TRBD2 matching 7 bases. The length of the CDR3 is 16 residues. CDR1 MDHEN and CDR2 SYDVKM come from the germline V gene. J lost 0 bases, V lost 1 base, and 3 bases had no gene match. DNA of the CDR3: TGTGCCAGCAGTTTATCCGGGGGGAACTCCTACAATGAGCAGTTCTTC. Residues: CASSLSGGNSYNEQFF.

For the CDR3, the DNA is TGCGCCAGCAGCCCCCTTGGGGGCTCAAAGTCTACAGATACGCAGTATTTT. It translates to CASSPLGGSKSTDTQYF. The chain is built from TRBV5-1 and TRBJ2-3; D might be TRBD1 (6 bases). Germline V gene data show CDR1 as SGHRS and CDR2 as YFSETQ. The CDR3 is 17 residues long. V lost 4 bases and J 3 bases, leaving 21 bases between the germline ends.

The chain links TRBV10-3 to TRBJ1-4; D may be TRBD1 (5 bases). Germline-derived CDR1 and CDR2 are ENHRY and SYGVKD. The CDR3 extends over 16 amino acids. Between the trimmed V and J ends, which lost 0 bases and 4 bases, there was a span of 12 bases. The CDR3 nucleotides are TGTGCCATCAGTGAGTCGTGGGGCGGCGATAATGAAAAACTGTTTTTT. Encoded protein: CAISESWGGDNEKLFF.

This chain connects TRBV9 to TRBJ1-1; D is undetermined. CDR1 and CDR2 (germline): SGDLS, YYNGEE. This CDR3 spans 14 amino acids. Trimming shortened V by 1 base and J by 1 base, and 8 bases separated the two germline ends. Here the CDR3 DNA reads TGTGCCAGCAGCGTATGGGGTAAGAACACTGAAGCTTTCTTT. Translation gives CASSVWGKNTEAFF. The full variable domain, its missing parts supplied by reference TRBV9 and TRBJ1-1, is DSGVTQTPKHLITATGQRVTLRCSPRSGDLSVYWYQQSLDQGLQFLIQYYNGEERAKGNILERFSAQQFPDLHSELNLSSLELGDSALYFCASSVWGKNTEAFFGQGTRLTVV.

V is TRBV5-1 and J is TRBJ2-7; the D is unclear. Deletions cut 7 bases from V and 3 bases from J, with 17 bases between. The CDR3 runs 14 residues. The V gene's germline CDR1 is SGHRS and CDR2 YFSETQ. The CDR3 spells CASARISNDYEQYF. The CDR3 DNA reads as TGCGCCAGCGCTAGGATCAGTAATGACTACGAGCAGTACTTC.

The CDR3 region is CASSPEGNQPQHF. The DNA of the CDR3 is TGTGCCAGCAGTCCCGAGGGCAATCAGCCCCAGCATTTT. This rearrangement joins TRBV27 to TRBJ1-5; D uncertain. Germline V gene lookup returns CDR1 MNHEY and CDR2 SMNVEV (reference sequence). The CDR3 consists of 13 residues. Trimming took 5 bases from V and 2 from J, leaving 7 bases between them.